This TCR beta chain appears in the sequencing data of a study of regulatory T cells in long-lasting Graves disease. Study context: Under 3 months of antithyroid drugs had been taken by newly diagnosed Graves' patients. Overall study findings and caveats: Persistent disease samples used TRBV28, TRBJ1-2 and TRBJ2-5 preferentially.

Time point described: newly diagnosed GD, antithyroid drugs for less than 3 months. PBMC RNA served as the TCR library source. CDR3 length equals 15 residues. The germline CDR1 and CDR2 sequences are LNHDA and SQIVND (reference sequence). HTBI primers from iRepertoire and Arm-PCR of CDR3 regions yielded the TCR beta libraries. TCRdb used MiXCR to reprocess the multiplex PCR reads, holding one entry per CDR3 protein. The sample lists approximately 470,000 distinct CDR3 sequences; around 15% were seen once. A few counts support this clonotype. Its specificity is unknown. At one end, the junction sequence differs from germline, possibly due to a read error. These same records also appear under a second study, on T cells in Graves' hyperthyroidism and ophthalmopathy. Per that paper: The diagnostic basis comprised clinical symptoms, serum thyroxine and TRAb, thyroid ultrasound and orbital computed tomography. TCR CDR3 underwent first-round RT-PCR with the HTBI primer set.

The input for sequencing was peripheral blood mononuclear cells (PBMCs), taken at new diagnosis, from a patient treated with antithyroid drugs. The origin of this receptor is a man aged 35-49 years with Graves disease. The V call is TRBV19, the J call TRBJ1-5, with D perhaps TRBD1 (5 bases). This CDR3 reads CASSLDQGGNQPQHF. The DNA for the CDR3 is TGTGCCAGTAGTTTAGACCAGGGTGGAAATCAGCCCCAGCATTTT.